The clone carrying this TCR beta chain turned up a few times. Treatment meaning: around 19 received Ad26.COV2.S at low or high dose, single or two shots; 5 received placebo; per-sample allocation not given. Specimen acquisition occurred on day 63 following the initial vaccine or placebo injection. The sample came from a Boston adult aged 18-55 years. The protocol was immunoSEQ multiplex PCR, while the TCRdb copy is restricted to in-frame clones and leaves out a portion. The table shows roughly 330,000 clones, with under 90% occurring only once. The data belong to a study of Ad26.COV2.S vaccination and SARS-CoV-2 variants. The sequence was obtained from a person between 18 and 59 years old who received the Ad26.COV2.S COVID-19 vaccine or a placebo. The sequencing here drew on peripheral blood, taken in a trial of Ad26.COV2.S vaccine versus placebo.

The chain's CDR3 is CASLDGPLYGYTF. CDR3 bases: TGTGCCAGTCTGGACGGTCCGTTATATGGCTACACCTTC. V is TRBV19 and J is TRBJ1-2; no firm D call. V was clipped by 8 bases and J by 5 bases, with 15 bases between them. The germline V gene encodes CDR1 LNHDA and CDR2 SQIVND (reference sequence). The CDR3 is made up of 13 amino acids. Looking up the rest from reference TRBV19 and TRBJ1-2 gives the full variable domain: DGGITQSPKYLFRKEGQNVTLSCEQNLNHDAMYWYRQDPGQGLRLIYYSQIVNDFQKGDIAEGYSVSREKKESFPLTVTSAQKNPTAFYLCASLDGPLYGYTFGSGTRLTVV.